Each of the 2 T cell receptor beta chains below was sequenced from the same sample in a study of Graves' ophthalmopathy and Graves' hyperthyroidism. Beta-chain TCR CDR3 regions were amplified from RNA transcripts. In the first round, RT-PCR was carried out with HTBI primers, and a multiplex PCR formed the second round. TCRdb analysed the multiplex PCR reads with MiXCR anew, one entry per CDR3 protein. Among about 160,000 distinct CDR3 sequences, less than 45% were seen once, and the ten largest hold under 7%. What was sequenced was peripheral blood. Receptors originate from a woman in her 40s with Graves' ophthalmopathy.

At least ten counts were recorded for this clonotype. The chain is built from TRBV7-2 and TRBJ2-5, with D possibly matching TRBD2 (5 bases). The V and J ends lost 5 bases and 5 bases respectively, with 12 bases between them. Germline lookup yields CDR1 SGHTA and CDR2 FQGNSA. The length of the CDR3 is 13 residues. CDR3 loop: CASSGGGRETQYF. CDR3 in DNA: TGTGCCAGCAGCGGAGGAGGTCGGGAGACCCAGTACTTC.

The sample holds many counts of this clonotype. The CDR3, as DNA: TGTGCCAGCACCGGACACGGGAGCGTGGAGACCCAGTACTTC. Translated: CASTGHGSVETQYF. The chain links TRBV3-1 to TRBJ2-5, with D possibly TRBD2 on 6 matching bases. This CDR3 contains 14 residues. With 7 bases removed from V and 5 bases from J, the gap between germline ends came to 17 bases. Germline V CDR1 and CDR2: LGHDT, YNNKEL (reference sequence).